Reported below is one T cell receptor beta chain. The data are from a study of cytomegalovirus exposure and HLA in healthy donors. Germline-derived CDR1 and CDR2 are SGHRS and YFSETQ. The V end lost 4 bases, the J end lost 1 base, and 11 bases lay between the germline ends. CDR3 size: 14 residues. The PCR used 60 Vbeta and 13 Jbeta primers. Sequenced by immunoSEQ multiplex PCR; TCRdb stores in-frame clones only, minus some. The sample carries 150,000 to 200,000 clones, around 83% recorded once. Sequences were obtained from PBMCs. The TCR comes from a woman between 40 and 50 years old in good health and CMV-seronegative. This chain joins TRBV5-1 and TRBJ1-2; maybe TRBD1 (6 bases). CDR3 loop: CASSRGQNNYGYTF. The DNA for the CDR3 is TGCGCCAGCAGCCGAGGACAGAATAACTATGGCTACACCTTC.